This T cell receptor (beta chain) originates from a study of T cell repertoires in cytomegalovirus infection. TCRdb redid the calling of the reads with MiXCR, one entry per CDR3 protein. The sample has about 530,000 distinct CDR3 sequences; approximately 25% are singletons. This CDR3 is 16 amino acids long. Looked up from germline, CDR1 is LNHDA and CDR2 is SQIVND (reference sequence). V lost 3 bases to trimming and J lost 5 bases; unmatched junction nucleotides: 6. The sequence came from a human donor in good health (CMV status not recorded). Some clones in this sample may be carry-over from other donors' samples. Sequenced: PBMCs. The V and J genes are TRBV19 and TRBJ2-3; TRBD2 agrees at 12 bases. This CDR3 is CASSMMTSGRGDTQYF. Written as DNA, the CDR3 is TGTGCCAGTAGTATGATGACTAGCGGGAGAGGAGATACGCAGTATTTT.